The sequence of this T cell receptor (beta chain) was determined in a study of T cell responses to AZD1222 COVID-19 vaccine. Germline V gene lookup returns CDR1 SGHTS and CDR2 YDEGEE. Trimming took 4 bases from V and 4 from J; bases not matched to a gene: 13. CDR3 size: 16 residues. Notes on this clone: Its target is not known.

Only in-frame clones appear in the TCRdb table, and some are missing; sequencing was by immunoSEQ multiplex PCR. In the table there are 90,000 to 120,000 clones, about nine tenths of which are singletons. Study-wide findings and caveats: The study reported that nearly half of spike-specific TCRs target unmutated variant regions. Vaccine-associated CD4 TCRs ranged over spike, dominating at 160-218 and 743-854.

The analysis combined second doses at about 4 or about 12 weeks. The V gene is TRBV5-8, the J gene TRBJ1-2, with 7 bases matching TRBD1. The clonotype comes from an adult who received the AZD1222 COVID-19 vaccine. The sample consisted of peripheral blood, taken 28 days after the second AZD1222 dose. Here the CDR3 DNA reads TGTGCCAGCAGCAAAATTCTCACAGGGGCGGGCTATGGCTACACCTTC. This gives the protein CASSKILTGAGYGYTF.